One sample yielded the 14 T cell receptor beta chains listed below, sequenced in a study of blood T cell repertoires in COVID-19 (dated by TCRdb to 2019 to 2021). The library was made by the immunoSEQ multiplex PCR assay. Here the immuneACCESS table is served through TCRdb, limited to in-frame sequences with V and J called. Missing clones are a known gap in these copies; in checked studies unresolved V genes cover under half, and the rest lacks a known reason. This sample has around 150,000 clones in its table, and around 87% of those were observed once. The ten largest clonotypes hold roughly 4.5% of the sample. Sequenced: peripheral blood. These receptors all stem from a woman in her fifties or sixties with active or convalescent COVID-19.

This clone was observed a single time. This rearrangement joins TRBV11-3 to TRBJ2-3; 7 bases map to TRBD2. Per germline, CDR1 SGHNT and CDR2 YENEEA. There are 15 residues in the CDR3. V trimming: 1 base; J trimming: 1 base; junction bases outside the gene matches: 2. The CDR3 loop reads CASSLGGGGTDTQYF. For the CDR3, the DNA is TGTGCCAGCAGCTTAGGCGGGGGTGGCACAGATACGCAGTATTTT. Full variable domain (rest looked up from reference TRBV11-3 and TRBJ2-3): EAGVVQSPRYKIIEKKQPVAFWCNPISGHNTLYWYLQNLGQGPELLIRYENEEAVDDSQLPKDRFSAERLKGVDSTLKIQPAELGDSAVYLCASSLGGGGTDTQYFGPGTRLTVL.

This chain joins TRBV7-2 and TRBJ1-4; D is possibly TRBD1 (6 bases). In germline, CDR1 is SGHTA, CDR2 FQGNSA. V was pared by 5 bases and J by 1 base, with 8 bases between. The CDR3 runs 14 residues. CDR3 region: CASSAGVTNEKLFF. CDR3 sequence (DNA): TGTGCCAGCAGCGCAGGGGTAACTAATGAAAAACTGTTTTTT.

V and J are TRBV2 and TRBJ2-7, with TRBD2 matching over 10 bases. J was trimmed by 4 bases and V by 10 bases; bases with no gene match: 16. The CDR3 extends over 16 amino acids. Per germline, CDR1 SNHLY and CDR2 FYNNEI. The CDR3, as DNA: TGTGCCATCCGGACCGTCAGCGAGCGGGGGGGGTACGAGCAGTACTTC. This sequence encodes CAIRTVSERGGYEQYF.

This sequence joins TRBV7-9 and TRBJ1-1, with D unresolved. This CDR3 spans 15 amino acids. Germline assignment: CDR1 SEHNR and CDR2 FQNEAQ (reference sequence). Trimming shortened V by 5 bases and J by 1 base, and 14 bases separated the two germline ends. CDR3 region: CASSKRHMENTEAFF. The CDR3 DNA reads TGTGCCAGCAGCAAAAGACATATGGAGAACACTGAAGCTTTCTTT.

The chain couples TRBV25-1 to TRBJ2-1; TRBD2 matches 10 bases. Looked up from germline, CDR1 is MGHDK and CDR2 is SYGVNS. V lost 3 bases and J lost 7; bases outside the gene matches: 3. There are 14 residues in the CDR3. The CDR3 loop is CASSDPTSGNEQFF. CDR3 bases: TGTGCCAGCAGTGATCCGACTAGCGGGAATGAGCAGTTCTTC. The entire variable domain, with the rest obtained from reference TRBV25-1 and TRBJ2-1, is as follows: EADIYQTPRYLVIGTGKKITLECSQTMGHDKMYWYQQDPGMELHLIHYSYGVNSTEKGDLSSESTVSRIRTEHFPLTLESARPSHTSQYLCASSDPTSGNEQFFGPGTRLTVL.

This rearrangement joins TRBV10-2 to TRBJ2-7, with D perhaps matching TRBD1 (6 bases). Germline V CDR1 and CDR2: WSHSY, SAAADI. Between the trimmed V and J ends, which lost 8 bases and 4 bases, there was a span of 12 bases. This CDR3 region has 12 residues. In DNA, the CDR3 is TGCGCCAGCTTAGGGCAGGGGTACGAGCAGTACTTC. It encodes CASLGQGYEQYF.

The table lists this clone with a few counts. The V and J genes are TRBV19 and TRBJ1-4; 9 positions agree with TRBD1. Germline loops: CDR1 LNHDA, CDR2 SQIVND (reference sequence). The CDR3 has 16 residues. With 3 bases clipped from V and 8 bases from J, the junction kept 10 bases outside the gene matches. CDR3 amino acids: CASSIGPGQGREKLFF. The CDR3 nucleotides read TGTGCCAGTAGTATCGGACCGGGACAGGGACGGGAAAAACTGTTTTTT.

The CDR3 DNA reads TGTGCCAGCAGGAAACGACAGGGTACGGGCACTGAAGCTTTCTTT. It specifies CASRKRQGTGTEAFF. J is TRBJ1-1 and V is TRBV6-5, with TRBD1 identical over 7 bases. Germline CDR1 is MNHEY and CDR2 is SVGAGI. V lost 6 bases and J lost 4; bases outside the gene matches: 11. This CDR3 spans 15 amino acids.

The rearrangement links TRBV7-8 to TRBJ1-2, with a weak D call TRBD1 (5 bases). Trimming shortened V by 0 bases and J by 2 bases, and 10 bases separated the two germline ends. CDR3 length: 15 amino acids. CDR1 and CDR2 (germline): SGHVS, FQNEAQ. For the CDR3, the DNA is TGTGCCAGCAGCTTAGCGGTAGGGGCGAACTATGGCTACACCTTC. It encodes CASSLAVGANYGYTF.

The chain joins TRBV5-1 to TRBJ1-1; no clear D. Germline V gene data show CDR1 as SGHRS and CDR2 as YFSETQ. The CDR3 consists of 12 residues. With 0 bases removed from V and 3 bases from J, the gap between germline ends came to 3 bases. The CDR3 DNA follows: TGCGCCAGCAGCTTGGGGCACACTGAAGCTTTCTTT. Its protein is CASSLGHTEAFF.

This clone has only one observation. The chain carries TRBV19 and TRBJ2-3; 9 positions agree with TRBD1. The CDR3 is 15 residues long. The ends lost 4 bases at V and 4 bases at J; junction bases unmatched: 6. The germline gives CDR1 LNHDA, CDR2 SQIVND (reference sequence). CDR3 residues: CASSTGTGISDTQYF. The CDR3 region has the DNA TGTGCCAGTAGTACCGGGACAGGGATCTCAGATACGCAGTATTTT.

The chain recombines TRBV6-2 or TRBV6-3 with TRBJ2-2; D possibly corresponds to TRBD1 (6 bases). The germline V gene encodes CDR1 MNHEY and CDR2 SVGEGT. The V and J ends lost 2 bases and 4 bases respectively, with 11 bases between them. This CDR3 spans 15 amino acids. CDR3 in amino acids: CASSYQGQGTGELFF. CDR3 nucleotide sequence: TGTGCCAGCAGTTACCAGGGGCAGGGCACCGGGGAGCTGTTTTTT.

V usage is TRBV7-2 and J usage is TRBJ2-1; a possible D gene is TRBD1 (5 bases). V was cut by 1 base and J by 4 bases, with 14 bases left in between. Looked up from germline, CDR1 is SGHTA and CDR2 is FQGNSA. CDR3 length: 16 amino acids. This CDR3 is CASSLVGRQIYNEQFF. The CDR3 bases are TGTGCCAGCAGCTTAGTCGGTAGACAGATTTACAATGAGCAGTTCTTC. The complete variable domain, with remaining parts taken from reference TRBV7-2 and TRBJ2-1, reads GAGVSQSPSNKVTEKGKDVELRCDPISGHTALYWYRQSLGQGLEFLIYFQGNSAPDKSGLPSDRFSAERTGGSVSTLTIQRTQQEDSAVYLCASSLVGRQIYNEQFFGPGTRLTVL.

V gene TRBV19 combines with J gene TRBJ2-3; 8 positions agree with TRBD1. CDR1 and CDR2 from the germline V gene are LNHDA and SQIVND (reference sequence). V dropped 4 bases and J dropped 4; count of bases not matched to a gene: 7. CDR3 length: 15 amino acids. The CDR3 protein is CASSTGTGGPDTQYF. The CDR3 DNA sequence: TGTGCCAGTAGTACCGGGACAGGAGGCCCAGATACGCAGTATTTT. Drawing the rest from reference TRBV19 and TRBJ2-3, the complete variable domain is DGGITQSPKYLFRKEGQNVTLSCEQNLNHDAMYWYRQDPGQGLRLIYYSQIVNDFQKGDIAEGYSVSREKKESFPLTVTSAQKNPTAFYLCASSTGTGGPDTQYFGPGTRLTVL.